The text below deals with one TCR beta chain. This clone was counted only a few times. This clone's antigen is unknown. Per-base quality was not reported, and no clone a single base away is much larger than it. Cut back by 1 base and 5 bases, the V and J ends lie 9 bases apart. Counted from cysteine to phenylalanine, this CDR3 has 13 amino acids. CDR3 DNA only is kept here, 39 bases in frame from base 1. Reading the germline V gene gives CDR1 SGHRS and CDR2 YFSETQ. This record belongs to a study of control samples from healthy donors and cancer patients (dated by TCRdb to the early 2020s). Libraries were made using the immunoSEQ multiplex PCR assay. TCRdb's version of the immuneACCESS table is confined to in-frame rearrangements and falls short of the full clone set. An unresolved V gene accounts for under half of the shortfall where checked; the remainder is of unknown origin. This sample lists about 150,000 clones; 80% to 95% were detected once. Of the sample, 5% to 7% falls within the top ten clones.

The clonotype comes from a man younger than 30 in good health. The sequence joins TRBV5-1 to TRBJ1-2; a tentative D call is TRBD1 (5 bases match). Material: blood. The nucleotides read TGCGCCAGCAGCTTGTCGACAGAATATGGCTACACCTTC. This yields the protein CASSLSTEYGYTF.